One sample yielded the 11 T cell receptor beta chains listed below, sequenced in a study of early T cells in non-severe SARS-CoV-2 infection. Using its own MiXCR run on the 5' RACE reads, TCRdb lists one record per CDR3 protein. The table lists roughly 47,000 distinct CDR3 sequences, about 25% of them singletons. This specimen was whole blood, taken at baseline. These TCRs come from an adult who was a healthcare worker with PCR-confirmed SARS-CoV-2 infection or an uninfected control (not recorded which).

This clonotype occurred a few times. This sequence joins TRBV20-1 and TRBJ2-3, with a tentative D call TRBD2 (6 bases). The length of the CDR3 is 14 residues. In germline, CDR1 is DFQATT, CDR2 SNEGSKA (reference sequence). V was clipped by 3 bases and J by 7 bases, with 17 bases between them. CDR3 region: CSASVPREVNTQYF. The DNA for the CDR3 is TGCAGTGCTAGTGTCCCCAGGGAGGTAAATACGCAGTATTTT.

In this sample, this clonotype turned up a few times. J is TRBJ1-1 and V is TRBV21-1; TRBD1, the table's D call, lacks a check against the DNA. TRBV21-1 represents a pseudogene. This CDR3 region has 21 residues. Here the CDR3 reads CASSKGMGRIHRTGMNTEAFF. The CDR3 nucleotides are TGTGCCAGCAGCAAAGGCATGGGGCGTATTCACCGGACAGGGATGAACACTGAAGCTTTCTTT.

The chain carries TRBV5-8 and TRBJ1-1; 10 bases map to TRBD1. The V gene end was trimmed by 3 bases and the J gene end by 3 bases; junction bases not matched to a gene: 2. From germline, CDR1 is SGHTS and CDR2 YDEGEE. The CDR3 is made up of 14 amino acids. Written as DNA, the CDR3 is TGTGCCAGCAGCTGGACAGGGGGGTACACTGAAGCTTTCTTT. It is translated as CASSWTGGYTEAFF.

The table lists this clonotype with many counts. The gene calls are TRBV4-2 and TRBJ2-2, with D perhaps matching TRBD2 (5 bases). The CDR3 sequence is 15 residues long. V lost 2 bases, J lost 5 bases, and 12 bases lay in between. Germline V gives CDR1 LGHNA, CDR2 YNFKEQ. For the CDR3, the DNA is TGTGCCAGCAGCCAACCCTCAAGGAGGACCGGGGAGCTGTTTTTT. Amino acids: CASSQPSRRTGELFF.

The chain uses TRBV29-1 and TRBJ2-7; D is tentatively TRBD1 or TRBD2 (5 bases each). The CDR3 sequence is 13 residues long. The V and J ends lost 4 bases and 3 bases respectively, with 13 bases between them. Germline V gives CDR1 SQVTM, CDR2 ANQGSEA. The CDR3 DNA is TGCAGCGTTGTCTTCGGGGACCACTACGAGCAGTACTTC. Encoded protein: CSVVFGDHYEQYF.

The chain combines TRBV4-1 with TRBJ2-1; tentative D call: TRBD1 (6 bases). Germline CDR1 MGHRA, CDR2 YSYEKL. V was shortened by 0 bases and J by 2 bases, with 14 bases between the two germline ends. This CDR3 has 17 amino acids. Written as DNA, the CDR3 is TGCGCCAGCAGCCAAGATGACGGACAGTTTACCTACAATGAGCAGTTCTTC. Residues: CASSQDDGQFTYNEQFF.

V is TRBV7-2 and J is TRBJ2-3; 8 nucleotides align to TRBD1. Trimming at V came to 3 bases and at J to 4 bases, leaving 6 bases not matched to a gene. Germline V CDR1 and CDR2: SGHTA, FQGNSA. The CDR3 length is 15 residues. As DNA, the CDR3 is TGTGCCAGCAGCTTTCCCCAGGGGGCGGCAGATACGCAGTATTTT. This sequence encodes CASSFPQGAADTQYF.

This clonotype came up a few times. The chain has TRBV5-1 and TRBJ1-2; D uncertain. V lost 4 bases and J 0 bases, leaving 10 bases between the germline ends. Germline lookup yields CDR1 SGHRS and CDR2 YFSETQ. The CDR3 length is 14 residues. The CDR3, as DNA: TGCGCCAGCAGCCGAGATGGCACTAACTATGGCTACACCTTC. Translating gives CASSRDGTNYGYTF.

The sample holds many counts of this clonotype. The chain has TRBV2 and TRBJ2-5; 13 nucleotides match TRBD2. The CDR3 has 17 amino acids. Unmatched junction bases numbered 8, after V lost 4 bases and J lost 3 bases. Germline-derived CDR1 and CDR2 are SNHLY and FYNNEI. In DNA form, the CDR3 reads TGTGCCAGCAGTGGAGCGACTGGGACTAGCGGGGAAGAGACCCAGTACTTC. This codes for CASSGATGTSGEETQYF.

This clonotype has a count of ten or more. This sequence joins TRBV19 and TRBJ2-7, with 8 positions matching TRBD1. This CDR3 has 14 amino acids. The V gene end was trimmed by 7 bases and the J gene end by 0 bases; junction bases not matched to a gene: 5. Germline lookup yields CDR1 LNHDA and CDR2 SQIVND (reference sequence). This chain's CDR3 is CASNMGQDSYEQYF. As DNA, the CDR3 is TGTGCCAGTAACATGGGACAGGACTCCTACGAGCAGTACTTC.

The sample holds a few counts of this clonotype. This sequence joins TRBV6-5 and TRBJ1-2, with 8 bases that match TRBD1. The CDR3 is made up of 15 amino acids. The germline CDR1 and CDR2 sequences are MNHEY and SVGAGI. V lost 6 bases and J lost 4; bases outside the gene matches: 10. CDR3 DNA sequence: TGTGCCAGCAGCCCCCAGGGGGCTCCCTCCTATGGCTACACCTTC. Translation gives CASSPQGAPSYGYTF.